The following is a TCR beta chain sequence with its context. Its antigen is not known. For the second PCR, which ran for about 7 to 12 cycles, a sample-barcoded 5' primer and a J-beta primer mix were used. Researchers report that a template-switch adaptor with 12 random nucleotides tagged each cDNA molecule. TCRdb ran MiXCR on the 5' RACE reads and lists one entry per CDR3 protein. The sample records 700,000 to 850,000 distinct CDR3 sequences, less than 70% being singletons. The V segment lost 5 bases and the J segment 6 bases; nucleotides outside the gene matches: 4. This CDR3 comprises 13 residues. Germline CDR1 reads LGHNT; CDR2 reads FRNRAP. The entry originates in a study of blood T cells in healthy people across ages. Study conclusions and caveats: There was a strong correlation between TCR beta diversity and naive T cell percentage.

This TCR derives from a man aged 80 or over in good health. Sequencing used blood. V is TRBV12-5 and J is TRBJ1-2, with 9 bases identical to TRBD1. In nucleotides, the CDR3 is TGTGCTAGTGGTGAACAGGGGGCTGATGGCTACACCTTC. This encodes CASGEQGADGYTF.